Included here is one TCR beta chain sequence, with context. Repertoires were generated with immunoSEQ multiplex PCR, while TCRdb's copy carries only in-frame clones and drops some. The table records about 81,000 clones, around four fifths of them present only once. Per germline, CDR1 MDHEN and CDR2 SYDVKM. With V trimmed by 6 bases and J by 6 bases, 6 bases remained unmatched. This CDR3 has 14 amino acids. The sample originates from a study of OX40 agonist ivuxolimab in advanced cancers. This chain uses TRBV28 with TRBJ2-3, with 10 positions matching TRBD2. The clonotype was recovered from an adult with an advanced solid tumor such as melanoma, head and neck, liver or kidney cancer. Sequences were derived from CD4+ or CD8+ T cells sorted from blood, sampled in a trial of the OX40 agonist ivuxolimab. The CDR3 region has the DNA TGTGCCAGCAGCAAACAACTAGCGGGGGATACGCAGTATTTT. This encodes CASSKQLAGDTQYF.